This T cell receptor (beta chain) was observed in a study of cytomegalovirus exposure and HLA in healthy donors. Trimming removed 3 bases from V and 0 bases from J; junction bases left unmatched: 8. The CDR3 contains 18 residues. The germline V gene has CDR1 ENHRY and CDR2 SYGVKD. There are a few counts of this clone. Assay used: immunoSEQ multiplex PCR; TCRdb lists only in-frame clones, some missing. The table records about 120,000 clones, approximately 85% of them present only once. Sequencing input: PBMCs. This sequence originates from a man between 18 and 29 years old in good health and CMV-seronegative. This chain links TRBV10-3 with TRBJ2-6; 7 bases match TRBD1. The CDR3 spells CAISEWGQWDSGANVLTF. Here the CDR3 DNA reads TGTGCCATCAGTGAATGGGGACAGTGGGACTCTGGGGCCAACGTCCTGACTTTC.